The present TCR beta chain was sequenced within a study of cytomegalovirus exposure and HLA in healthy donors. The overall study: Tens of millions of unique TCR sequences came from HLA-typed donors in an early release.

13 Jbeta primers and 60 Vbeta primers were used for the PCR. As originally analysed: A later analysis tallied some 80 million unique TCR beta chains, about 9.9 million of them shared. The method was immunoSEQ multiplex PCR; TCRdb's version includes in-frame clones alone and lacks a portion of them. V and J calls plus clone size are reproduced from that table; the DNA served to infer D and trimming. Of 95,000 to 150,000 clones listed, 8% to 11% are singletons. General study points: Productive rates of about 87% or about 30% were seen for most TCR beta V segments in an earlier analysis. Diagnosis of cytomegalovirus status made by the classifier reportedly showed high specificity and sensitivity.

CDR3 length: 15 amino acids. Germline V lookup: CDR1 SGHVS, CDR2 FNYEAQ. V trimming: 5 bases; J trimming: 4 bases; junction bases outside the gene matches: 5. As concerns this clone: Its antigen remains unknown. This CDR3 is also generated by other DNA sequences in the sample.

This sequence was found in a young woman in good health and CMV-seropositive. The sequenced material came from PBMCs. J is TRBJ2-1 and V is TRBV7-6; 10 bases fit TRBD1. CDR3 region: CASSLGQGDYNEQFF. The DNA of the CDR3 is TGTGCCAGCAGCCTAGGACAGGGGGATTACAATGAGCAGTTCTTC.